What follows are 14 T cell receptor beta chains derived from one specimen sequenced in a study of cytomegalovirus exposure and HLA in healthy donors (dated by TCRdb to 2016 to 2017). The library was built by means of the immunoSEQ multiplex PCR assay. For the multiplex PCR, a mixture combining 60 forward primers for TCR Vbeta segments and 13 reverse primers for TCR Jbeta segments was used. TCRdb holds this immuneACCESS table with in-frame rearrangements only. Some clones are missing; in checked studies, unresolved V genes explain under half, and the rest has no known cause. This sample lists 200,000 to 250,000 clones; around 80% were detected once. Roughly 2.5% of the sample rests with the top ten. The sequenced sample was PBMCs. These receptors originate from a woman aged 55 to 70 in good health and CMV-seropositive.

The chain employs TRBV7-8 and TRBJ1-2; 7 bases align to TRBD1. The ends lost 3 bases at V and 4 bases at J; junction bases unmatched: 14. Germline CDR1 reads SGHVS; CDR2 reads FQNEAQ. The CDR3 loop spans 17 amino acids. The CDR3: CASSFLKTGIQPYGYTF. DNA for the CDR3: TGTGCCAGCAGCTTTCTCAAGACAGGGATCCAGCCCTATGGCTACACCTTC.

The gene calls are TRBV10-2 and TRBJ2-7; 7 bases are a match to TRBD1. J lost 3 bases, V lost 8 bases, and 10 bases had no gene match. This CDR3 contains 14 residues. From germline, CDR1 is WSHSY and CDR2 SAAADI. CDR3 sequence: CASGGDSRVYEQYF. CDR3 sequence (DNA): TGCGCCAGCGGTGGGGACAGCAGGGTCTACGAGCAGTACTTC.

The chain employs TRBV2 and TRBJ2-5, with TRBD2 matching over 13 bases. Per germline, CDR1 SNHLY and CDR2 FYNNEI. CDR3 length: 16 amino acids. The V segment lost 4 bases and the J segment 7 bases; nucleotides outside the gene matches: 9. CDR3 sequence: CASSARLAGGYGTQYF. CDR3 nucleotide sequence: TGTGCCAGCAGTGCACGACTAGCGGGAGGCTACGGGACCCAGTACTTC.

V usage is TRBV7-3 and J usage is TRBJ2-5, with 7 positions matching TRBD1. The CDR3 is 14 residues long. Per the germline V gene, CDR1 is SGHTA and CDR2 is FQGTGA. Losses at the gene ends were 3 bases for V and 3 bases for J; bases not matched to a gene: 4. This CDR3 is CASSLFGTEETQYF. The CDR3 nucleotides are TGTGCCAGCAGCTTGTTCGGGACAGAAGAGACCCAGTACTTC.

The chain is built from TRBV5-1 and TRBJ2-1; TRBD2 matches 7 bases. The CDR3 is 16 amino acids. The V gene end was trimmed by 3 bases and the J gene end by 9 bases; junction bases not matched to a gene: 15. Germline V CDR1 and CDR2: SGHRS, YFSETQ. CDR3 sequence (DNA): TGCGCCAGCAGCTCGGCTCAGGGAGGGAGTTATAGTGAGCAGTTCTTC. This gives the protein CASSSAQGGSYSEQFF.

This clone was observed a handful of times. The chain joins TRBV28 to TRBJ1-2; maybe TRBD1 (5 bases). Per the germline V gene, CDR1 is MDHEN and CDR2 is SYDVKM. V lost 10 bases and J 7 bases, leaving 16 bases between the germline ends. This CDR3 has 12 amino acids. CDR3 protein: CATLWGRGGYTF. CDR3 nucleotides: TGTGCCACCCTGTGGGGGAGGGGTGGCTACACCTTC.

CDR3 amino acids: CASSTQGQGWTEAFF. The CDR3, as DNA: TGTGCCAGCAGCACCCAGGGACAGGGATGGACTGAAGCTTTCTTT. The chain couples TRBV11-2 to TRBJ1-1, with 9 bases lining up with TRBD1. CDR3 length equals 15 residues. Germline-derived CDR1 and CDR2 are SGHAT and FQNNGV. V gave up 5 bases and J gave up 5 bases; unmatched junction bases: 9.

The V gene is TRBV28, the J gene TRBJ1-2; 8 nucleotides match TRBD1. The CDR3 contains 13 residues. V lost 4 bases, J lost 6 bases, and 4 bases stayed unmatched. The V gene's germline CDR1 is MDHEN and CDR2 SYDVKM. CDR3 coding DNA: TGTGCCAGCAGTTCTCCGGGACAGGATGGCTACACCTTC. Translated, it gives CASSSPGQDGYTF.

This clone occurred a few times. The chain recombines TRBV15 with TRBJ2-7, with 7 bases lining up with TRBD1. CDR3 length: 14 amino acids. The trim removed 0 bases at V and 5 bases at J, leaving 4 bases unmatched. Per germline, CDR1 LNHNV and CDR2 YYDKDF (reference sequence). The CDR3 is CATSRDRGSNEQYF. The CDR3 coding sequence is TGTGCCACCAGCAGAGACAGGGGGTCGAACGAGCAGTACTTC. Drawing the rest from reference TRBV15 and TRBJ2-7, the complete variable domain is DAMVIQNPRYQVTQFGKPVTLSCSQTLNHNVMYWYQQKSSQAPKLLFHYYDKDFNNEADTPDNFQSRRPNTSFCFLDIRSPGLGDTAMYLCATSRDRGSNEQYFGPGTRLTVT.

The chain couples TRBV9 to TRBJ2-5, with 11 bases lining up with TRBD2. V lost 7 bases to trimming and J lost 2 bases; unmatched junction nucleotides: 7. The CDR3 sequence is 15 residues long. The germline V gene encodes CDR1 SGDLS and CDR2 YYNGEE. CDR3 loop: CASASSGGAQETQYF. The CDR3 DNA reads TGTGCCAGCGCAAGTAGCGGGGGGGCTCAAGAGACCCAGTACTTC.

The chain carries TRBV5-1 and TRBJ2-7; 8 nucleotides agree with TRBD1. CDR1 and CDR2 from the germline V gene are SGHRS and YFSETQ. V shed 0 bases, J shed 1 base, and the junction held 9 bases outside the gene matches. The CDR3 sequence is 17 residues long. The DNA for the CDR3 is TGCGCCAGCAGCTTGGCTGGGTGGGACAGGCCTTCCTACGAGCAGTACTTC. Amino acid sequence: CASSLAGWDRPSYEQYF.

The V and J genes are TRBV5-1 and TRBJ2-7, with D possibly TRBD2 on 6 matching bases. The V gene's germline CDR1 is SGHRS and CDR2 YFSETQ. The CDR3 runs 15 residues. V shed 5 bases and J shed 0 bases, with 15 bases lying between them. The CDR3 sequence is CASRTGLRSSYEQYF. CDR3 bases: TGCGCCAGCAGGACGGGACTCCGAAGCTCCTACGAGCAGTACTTC.

The chain employs TRBV5-1 and TRBJ2-1; D perhaps matches TRBD1 (5 bases). The germline V and J ends were trimmed by 2 bases and 4 bases, with 10 bases remaining between them. The CDR3 runs to 14 residues. Germline lookup yields CDR1 SGHRS and CDR2 YFSETQ. CDR3 bases: TGCGCCAGCAGCTTCCAGGACACATACAATGAGCAGTTCTTC. Protein product: CASSFQDTYNEQFF. Using reference TRBV5-1 and TRBJ2-1 for the parts outside the CDR3, the full variable domain is KAGVTQTPRYLIKTRGQQVTLSCSPISGHRSVSWYQQTPGQGLQFLFEYFSETQRNKGNFPGRFSGRQFSNSRSEMNVSTLELGDSALYLCASSFQDTYNEQFFGPGTRLTVL.

The chain has TRBV28 and TRBJ1-6; no clear D. CDR1 is MDHEN and CDR2 is SYDVKM in the germline V gene. With 6 bases removed from V and 10 bases from J, the gap between germline ends came to 16 bases. The CDR3 has 14 residues. Written as DNA, the CDR3 is TGTGCCAGCAGGGGCCAGACCGGCGAATCACCCCTCCACTTT. Protein sequence: CASRGQTGESPLHF. The whole variable domain, filled in from reference TRBV28 and TRBJ1-6, reads DVKVTQSSRYLVKRTGEKVFLECVQDMDHENMFWYRQDPGLGLRLIYFSYDVKMKEKGDIPEGYSVSREKKERFSLILESASTNQTSMYLCASRGQTGESPLHFGNGTRLTVT.